Listed here are 26 T cell receptor beta chains from one sample, sequenced in a study of shared clonotypes between healthy human individuals. Here immunoSEQ multiplex PCR was the method, and the copy in TCRdb shows in-frame clones only, minus some. The sample records fewer than 600,000 clones, approximately 85% being singletons. Source material: PBMCs. The receptors come from a middle-aged woman in good health. Some clones in this sample may be carry-over from other donors' samples.

This chain links TRBV28 with TRBJ1-2; D remains unclear. Trimming took 3 bases from V and 3 from J, leaving 8 bases between them. Germline CDR1 reads MDHEN; CDR2 reads SYDVKM. The CDR3 loop spans 13 amino acids. CDR3: CASSLSVDYGYTF. The CDR3 DNA sequence: TGTGCCAGCAGTTTGTCCGTCGACTATGGCTACACCTTC.

This chain joins TRBV27 and TRBJ2-1, with unresolved D. The length of the CDR3 is 13 residues. Germline lookup yields CDR1 MNHEY and CDR2 SMNVEV (reference sequence). Trimming left V 0 bases short and J 11 bases short, with 11 bases between. CDR3 sequence (DNA): TGTGCCAGCAGTTTATCGAATCTTAGCCAGCAGTTCTTC. This gives the protein CASSLSNLSQQFF.

The chain joins TRBV7-8 to TRBJ2-7, with 9 bases lining up with TRBD2. J lost 3 bases, V lost 5 bases, and 8 bases had no gene match. Germline CDR1 is SGHVS and CDR2 is FQNEAQ. The CDR3 runs 15 residues. The DNA of the CDR3 is TGTGCCAGCAGCCAAGCGTCAGCGGGAGGCTACGAGCAGTACTTC. It translates to CASSQASAGGYEQYF.

CDR3 in amino acids: CASSERTGYAGELFF. The CDR3 nucleotides read TGTGCCAGCAGTGAACGGACAGGGTATGCCGGGGAGCTGTTTTTT. This chain joins TRBV25-1 and TRBJ2-2; 8 bases align to TRBD1. Germline lookup yields CDR1 MGHDK and CDR2 SYGVNS. Germline trimming cut 2 bases from V and 6 bases from J; bases unmatched to any gene: 5. CDR3 size: 15 residues.

Of note for this clone: The germline gene is not matched at one end of the junction; a read error may be the cause. V gene TRBV7-7 combines with J gene TRBJ2-5, with D perhaps TRBD1 (5 bases). The CDR3 is made up of 13 amino acids. Germline V gene sequence: CDR1 SSHAT, CDR2 FNYEAQ (reference sequence). The CDR3 reads CASSSGPQETQYF. CDR3 nucleotide sequence: TGTGCTAGCAGCTCAGGGCCCCAAGAGACCCAGTACTTC.

This clone was picked up one time. The chain links TRBV19 to TRBJ1-1, with 7 bases lining up with TRBD1. V shed 1 base and J 6 bases; nucleotides not matched to a gene: 8. The CDR3 runs to 15 residues. Germline loops: CDR1 LNHDA, CDR2 SQIVND (reference sequence). The CDR3 here is CASSIGVEGAAEAFF. The CDR3 DNA reads as TGTGCCAGTAGTATAGGAGTGGAGGGGGCGGCTGAAGCTTTCTTT.

The table lists this clone with a few counts. This CDR3 is also generated by other DNA sequences in the sample. This chain connects TRBV5-6 to TRBJ2-5; 8 bases align to TRBD2. With 4 bases clipped from V and 4 bases from J, the junction kept 3 bases outside the gene matches. The CDR3 is made up of 13 amino acids. Germline loops: CDR1 SGHDT, CDR2 YYEEEE. The CDR3 DNA reads TGTGCCAGCAGCAGGGGACTAGGAGAGACCCAGTACTTC. Translation: CASSRGLGETQYF.

The chain employs TRBV28 and TRBJ1-5; possibly TRBD1 for D (5 bases). CDR3 length: 16 residues. Trimming removed 2 bases at V and 6 bases at J, with 17 bases between. Germline CDR1 is MDHEN and CDR2 is SYDVKM. CDR3 region: CASSLLLSGESQPQHF. CDR3 nucleotide sequence: TGTGCCAGCAGTTTACTATTGTCGGGGGAAAGTCAGCCCCAGCATTTT.

This clone was seen only once. The chain has TRBV5-1 and TRBJ2-3; no clear D gene. Germline V gives CDR1 SGHRS, CDR2 YFSETQ. The ends were cut back, 0 bases at V and 1 base at J, with 9 bases in the middle. CDR3 size: 15 residues. The CDR3, as DNA: TGCGCCAGCAGCTTGGCTTACGCCCGCACAGATACGCAGTATTTT. Its protein is CASSLAYARTDTQYF.

Turning to this clone: Other DNA variants within this sample encode the same CDR3. DNA for the CDR3: TGTGCCTGGAGTAACCGTTACGAGCAGTACTTC. Its protein is CAWSNRYEQYF. This chain uses TRBV30 with TRBJ2-7; D gene uncertain. Per germline, CDR1 GTSNPN and CDR2 SVGIG (reference sequence). CDR3 length: 11 residues. Trimming took off 2 bases at V and 4 bases at J, with 6 bases between the two ends.

This clone was counted once. The V gene is TRBV5-6, the J gene TRBJ2-5, with D possibly being TRBD2 (6 bases). The length of the CDR3 is 16 residues. The V end was cut by 0 bases, the J end by 0 bases, with 12 bases between. Looked up from germline, CDR1 is SGHDT and CDR2 is YYEEEE. In nucleotides, the CDR3 is TGTGCCAGCAGCTTGGGACTAGACAGATACCAAGAGACCCAGTACTTC. Its translation: CASSLGLDRYQETQYF.

The chain is built from TRBV7-7 and TRBJ2-3, with a tentative D call TRBD1 (6 bases). Germline CDR1 and CDR2: SSHAT and FNYEAQ (reference sequence). V was clipped by 2 bases and J by 2 bases, with 11 bases between them. The CDR3 is 15 amino acids. CDR3 sequence: CASSLRTVLTDTQYF. The CDR3 DNA is TGTGCCAGCAGCTTACGGACAGTTCTCACAGATACGCAGTATTTT.

The chain employs TRBV7-2 and TRBJ2-7, with D possibly matching TRBD2 (6 bases). The CDR3 has 14 amino acids. V was trimmed by 5 bases and J by 3 bases, leaving 14 bases between them. The V gene's germline CDR1 is SGHTA and CDR2 FQGNSA. Here the CDR3 DNA reads TGTGCCAGCAGCCTTGGGGTGGGGGGCTACGAGCAGTACTTC. It yields the protein CASSLGVGGYEQYF.

This rearrangement joins TRBV7-9 to TRBJ2-6; tentatively, D is TRBD1 (6 bases). This CDR3 has 15 residues. The germline V gene encodes CDR1 SEHNR and CDR2 FQNEAQ (reference sequence). The ends were cut back, 7 bases at V and 1 base at J, with 11 bases in the middle. The CDR3 protein is CASTPQGSGANVLTF. The CDR3 DNA sequence: TGTGCCAGCACCCCACAGGGATCTGGGGCCAACGTCCTGACTTTC.

The chain joins TRBV5-5 to TRBJ2-5; D tentatively reads TRBD1 or TRBD2 (5 bases each). The V end lost 2 bases, the J end lost 4 bases, and 15 bases lay between the germline ends. The germline CDR1 and CDR2 sequences are SGHKS and YYEKEE (reference sequence). The CDR3 has 15 amino acids. CDR3 protein: CASSFSGTSGETQYF. In DNA, the CDR3 is TGTGCCAGCAGCTTCTCCGGGACCAGCGGAGAGACCCAGTACTTC. The variable domain in full, completed from reference TRBV5-5 and TRBJ2-5, reads DAGVTQSPTHLIKTRGQQVTLRCSPISGHKSVSWYQQVLGQGPQFIFQYYEKEERGRGNFPDRFSARQFPNYSSELNVNALLLGDSALYLCASSFSGTSGETQYFGPGTRLLVL.

The chain employs TRBV6-1 and TRBJ1-2; 9 bases map to TRBD1. This CDR3 spans 17 amino acids. CDR1 and CDR2 (germline): MNHNS, SASEGT. With V trimmed by 4 bases and J by 0 bases, 9 bases remained unmatched. The chain's CDR3 is CASSGRDREYANYGYTF. The CDR3 DNA reads TGTGCCAGCAGTGGCCGGGACAGGGAATACGCTAACTATGGCTACACCTTC.

This chain joins TRBV10-3 and TRBJ2-1; 7 bases are shared with TRBD2. The V and J ends lost 7 bases and 5 bases, in that order; junction bases with no gene match: 8. The CDR3 is made up of 14 amino acids. Germline V gives CDR1 ENHRY, CDR2 SYGVKD. The CDR3 loop is CAITGLGFDNEQFF. CDR3 nucleotides: TGTGCCATCACCGGACTAGGATTCGACAATGAGCAGTTCTTC.

V gene TRBV7-2 combines with J gene TRBJ2-7; D not certain. CDR1 is SGHTA, CDR2 FQGNSA, per germline. The CDR3 consists of 11 residues. V lost 0 bases and J lost 7, with 4 bases in between. CDR3 nucleotides: TGTGCCAGCAGCTTAGCCCAGGAGCAGTACTTC. Translation: CASSLAQEQYF.

The chain joins TRBV10-3 to TRBJ2-2; possibly TRBD1 for D (5 bases). CDR3 length equals 15 residues. V shed 2 bases and J shed 0 bases, with 7 bases lying between them. Per germline, CDR1 ENHRY and CDR2 SYGVKD. CDR3 DNA: TGTGCCATCAGTGAGGGACAAGCGAACACCGGGGAGCTGTTTTTT. Protein sequence: CAISEGQANTGELFF.

In this sample, this clone turned up a few times. The rearrangement joins TRBV28 to TRBJ1-2, with TRBD1 matching over 7 bases. J was trimmed by 1 base and V by 6 bases; bases with no gene match: 8. CDR1 is MDHEN and CDR2 is SYDVKM in the germline V gene. The CDR3 sequence is 15 residues long. The CDR3 DNA reads TGTGCCAGCAGCGAGACAGGGTCCTTTAACTATGGCTACACCTTC. It is translated as CASSETGSFNYGYTF.

V is TRBV5-1 and J is TRBJ2-2; 8 bases fit TRBD2. Germline values: CDR1 SGHRS, CDR2 YFSETQ. This CDR3 has 17 residues. The J segment lost 1 base and the V segment lost 8 bases, leaving 13 bases of the junction unmatched. The CDR3 sequence: CASSHGAGGENTGELFF. In nucleotides, the CDR3 is TGCGCCAGTAGCCACGGGGCGGGGGGCGAGAACACCGGGGAGCTGTTTTTT.

The V call is TRBV2, the J call TRBJ1-5; no firm D call. V lost 6 bases to trimming and J lost 0 bases, with 12 bases between them. This CDR3 is built from 15 residues. Germline loops: CDR1 SNHLY, CDR2 FYNNEI. The chain's CDR3 is CASSSLGYSNQPQHF. CDR3 coding DNA: TGTGCCAGCAGCAGCCTGGGGTATAGCAATCAGCCCCAGCATTTT.

In its sample, this clone was seen once. One base away lies a much larger clone, so this may be a sequencing read error. The rearrangement uses TRBV5-8 and TRBJ1-5, with 7 bases fitting TRBD1. The length of the CDR3 is 15 residues. Per the germline V gene, CDR1 is SGHTS and CDR2 is YDEGEE. The V gene end was trimmed by 2 bases and the J gene end by 0 bases; junction bases not matched to a gene: 2. The DNA for the CDR3 is TGTGCCAGCAGCTTTGACAGGGATAGCAATCAGCCCCAGCATTTT. It yields the protein CASSFDRDSNQPQHF. Drawing the rest from reference TRBV5-8 and TRBJ1-5, the complete variable domain is EAGVTQSPTHLIKTRGQQATLRCSPISGHTSVYWYQQALGLGLQFLLWYDEGEERNRGNFPPRFSGRQFPNYSSELNVNALELEDSALYLCASSFDRDSNQPQHFGDGTRLSIL.

The V gene is TRBV28, the J gene TRBJ1-5; weak D call: TRBD1 (6 bases). Germline CDR1 reads MDHEN; CDR2 reads SYDVKM. CDR3 length: 16 amino acids. V lost 4 bases and J lost 1, with 14 bases in between. The CDR3, as DNA: TGTGCCAGCAGTTCAGCCCCCACAGGGAGCAATCAGCCCCAGCATTTT. Protein: CASSSAPTGSNQPQHF.

The chain joins TRBV7-2 to TRBJ2-5; 11 bases align to TRBD2. From germline, CDR1 is SGHTA and CDR2 FQGNSA. The CDR3 is 16 residues long. V dropped 6 bases and J dropped 4; count of bases not matched to a gene: 10. The CDR3 protein is CASRTRVLAGGETQYF. CDR3 nucleotides: TGTGCCAGCAGAACCCGGGTGCTAGCGGGAGGAGAGACCCAGTACTTC.

This chain uses TRBV10-1 with TRBJ2-1, with TRBD2 matching over 7 bases. Trimming removed 1 base from V and 8 bases from J; junction bases left unmatched: 11. Germline V CDR1 and CDR2: WNHNN, SYGVQD (reference sequence). The CDR3 covers 16 residues. CDR3 region: CASSEYGLDGRYEQFF. The CDR3, as DNA: TGCGCCAGCAGTGAGTACGGACTAGACGGACGCTATGAGCAGTTCTTC.